This T cell receptor beta chain comes out of a study of shared clonotypes between healthy human individuals. TCRdb keeps only in-frame clones here, not all; method: immunoSEQ multiplex PCR. The data hold hundreds of thousands of clones, with 90% to 97% observed a single time. On this clone: This sample includes further DNA sequences coding for the same CDR3.

Positive CCR7 selection of CD45RO-negative cells yielded the naive CD8 cells, and terminally differentiated effector memory CD45RA+ cells were excluded. Trimming took 2 bases from V and 4 from J, leaving 9 bases between them. Germline V gene sequence: CDR1 MNHEY, CDR2 SMNVEV (reference sequence). The CDR3 is 14 residues long. V and J are TRBV27 and TRBJ1-5; D ambiguous. This clonotype was obtained from a woman between 25 and 40 years old in good health. The sample was naive CD8+ T cells sorted from blood. Here the CDR3 reads CASSLVAGNQPQHF. As DNA, the CDR3 is TGTGCCAGCAGTTTAGTGGCAGGAAATCAGCCCCAGCATTTT.